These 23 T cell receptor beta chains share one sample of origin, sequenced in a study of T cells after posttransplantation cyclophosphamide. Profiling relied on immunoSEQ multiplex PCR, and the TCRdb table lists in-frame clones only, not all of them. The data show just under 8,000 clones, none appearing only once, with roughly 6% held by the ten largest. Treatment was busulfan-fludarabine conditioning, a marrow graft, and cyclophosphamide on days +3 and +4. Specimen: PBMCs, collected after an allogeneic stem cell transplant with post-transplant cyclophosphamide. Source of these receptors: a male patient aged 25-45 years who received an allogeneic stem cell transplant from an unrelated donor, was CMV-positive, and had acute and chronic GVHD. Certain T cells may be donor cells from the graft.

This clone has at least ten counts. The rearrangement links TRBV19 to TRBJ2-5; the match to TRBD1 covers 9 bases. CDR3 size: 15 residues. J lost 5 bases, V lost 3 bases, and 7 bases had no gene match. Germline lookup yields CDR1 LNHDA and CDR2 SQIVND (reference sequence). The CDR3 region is CASSITGGKGETQYF. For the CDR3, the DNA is TGTGCCAGTAGTATTACAGGGGGCAAAGGGGAGACCCAGTACTTC.

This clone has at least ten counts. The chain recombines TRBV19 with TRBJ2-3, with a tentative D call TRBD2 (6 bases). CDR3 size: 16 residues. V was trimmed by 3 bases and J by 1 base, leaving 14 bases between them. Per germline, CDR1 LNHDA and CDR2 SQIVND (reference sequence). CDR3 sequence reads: CASSIRRGSGTDTQYF. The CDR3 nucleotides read TGTGCCAGTAGTATCAGGCGGGGATCCGGCACAGATACGCAGTATTTT. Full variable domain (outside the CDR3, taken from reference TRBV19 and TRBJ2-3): DGGITQSPKYLFRKEGQNVTLSCEQNLNHDAMYWYRQDPGQGLRLIYYSQIVNDFQKGDIAEGYSVSREKKESFPLTVTSAQKNPTAFYLCASSIRRGSGTDTQYFGPGTRLTVL.

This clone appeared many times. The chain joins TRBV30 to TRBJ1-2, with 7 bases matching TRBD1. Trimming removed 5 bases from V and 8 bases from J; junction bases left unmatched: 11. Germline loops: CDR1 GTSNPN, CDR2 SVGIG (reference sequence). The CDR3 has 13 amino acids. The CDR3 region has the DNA TGTGCCTGGGAAACCGGGACAGCGTTCGGCTACACCTTC. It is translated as CAWETGTAFGYTF.

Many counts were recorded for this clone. The CDR3 DNA follows: TGTGCCATCAGGTCGGGGGGGAGTGACACTGAAGCTTTCTTT. Protein product: CAIRSGGSDTEAFF. The chain combines TRBV10-3 with TRBJ1-1; perhaps TRBD1 as D (5 bases). CDR1 is ENHRY and CDR2 is SYGVKD in the germline V gene. CDR3 size: 14 residues. V lost 6 bases and J 3 bases, leaving 14 bases between the germline ends.

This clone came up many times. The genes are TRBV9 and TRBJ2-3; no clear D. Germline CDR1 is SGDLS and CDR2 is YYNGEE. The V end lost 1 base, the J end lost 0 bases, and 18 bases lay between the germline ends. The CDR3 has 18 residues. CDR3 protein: CASSVTPTGRLSTDTQYF. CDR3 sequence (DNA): TGTGCCAGCAGCGTAACCCCGACCGGCAGACTTAGCACAGATACGCAGTATTTT.

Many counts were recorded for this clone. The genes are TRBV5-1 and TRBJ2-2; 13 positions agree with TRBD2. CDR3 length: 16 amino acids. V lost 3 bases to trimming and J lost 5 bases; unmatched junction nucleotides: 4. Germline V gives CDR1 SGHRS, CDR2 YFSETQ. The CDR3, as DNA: TGCGCCAGCAGCTGGGGACTAGCGGGGAAGACCGGGGAGCTGTTTTTT. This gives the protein CASSWGLAGKTGELFF.

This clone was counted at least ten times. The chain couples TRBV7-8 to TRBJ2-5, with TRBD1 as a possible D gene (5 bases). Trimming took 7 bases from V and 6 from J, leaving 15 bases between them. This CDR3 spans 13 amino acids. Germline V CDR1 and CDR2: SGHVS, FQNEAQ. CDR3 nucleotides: TGTGCCAGCACCCCAGGGTTAGGGCAGACCCAGTACTTC. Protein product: CASTPGLGQTQYF.

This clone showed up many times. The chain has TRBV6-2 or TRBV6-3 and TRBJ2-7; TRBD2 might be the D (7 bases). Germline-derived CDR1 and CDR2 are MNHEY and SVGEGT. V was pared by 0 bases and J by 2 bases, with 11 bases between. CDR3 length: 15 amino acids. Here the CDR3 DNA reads TGTGCCAGCAGTTACTCCGGGGGGCCGACCTACGAGCAGTACTTC. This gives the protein CASSYSGGPTYEQYF.

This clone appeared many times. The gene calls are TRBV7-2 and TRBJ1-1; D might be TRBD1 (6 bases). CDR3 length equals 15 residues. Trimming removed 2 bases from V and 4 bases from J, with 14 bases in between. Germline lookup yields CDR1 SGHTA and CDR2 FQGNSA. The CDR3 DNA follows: TGTGCCAGCAGCTTATGGACAGCGCCGGGCACTGAAGCTTTCTTT. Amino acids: CASSLWTAPGTEAFF.

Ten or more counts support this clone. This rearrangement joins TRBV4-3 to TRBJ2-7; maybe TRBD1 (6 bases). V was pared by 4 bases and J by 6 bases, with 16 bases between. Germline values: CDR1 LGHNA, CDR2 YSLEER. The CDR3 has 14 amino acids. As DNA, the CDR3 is TGCGCCAGCAGCCCCTTACAGGGTTGGAGCGAGCAGTACTTC. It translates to CASSPLQGWSEQYF.

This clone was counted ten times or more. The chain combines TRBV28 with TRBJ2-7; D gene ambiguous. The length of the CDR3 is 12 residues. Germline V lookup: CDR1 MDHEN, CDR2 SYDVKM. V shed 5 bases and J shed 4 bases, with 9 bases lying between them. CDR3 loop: CASSVTRYEQYF. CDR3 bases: TGTGCCAGCAGTGTCACGCGTTACGAGCAGTACTTC.

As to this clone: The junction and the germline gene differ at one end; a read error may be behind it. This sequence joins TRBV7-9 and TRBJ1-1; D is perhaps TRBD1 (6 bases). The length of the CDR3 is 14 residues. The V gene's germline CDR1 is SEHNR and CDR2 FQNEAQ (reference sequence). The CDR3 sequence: CASSLQQGSTQAFF. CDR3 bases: TGTGCCAGCAGCTTACAACAGGGTAGCACTCAAGCTTTCTTT.

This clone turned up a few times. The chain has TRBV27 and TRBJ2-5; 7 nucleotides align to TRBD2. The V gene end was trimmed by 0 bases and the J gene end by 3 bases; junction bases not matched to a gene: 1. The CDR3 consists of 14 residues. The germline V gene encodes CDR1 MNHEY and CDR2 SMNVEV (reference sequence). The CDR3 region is CASSLSGGEETQYF. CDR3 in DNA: TGTGCCAGCAGTTTATCGGGGGGGGAAGAGACCCAGTACTTC.

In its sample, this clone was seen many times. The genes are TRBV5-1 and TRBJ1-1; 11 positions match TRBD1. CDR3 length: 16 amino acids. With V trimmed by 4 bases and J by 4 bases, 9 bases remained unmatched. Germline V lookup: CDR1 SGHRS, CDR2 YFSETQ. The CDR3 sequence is CASSTGDRGVFTEAFF. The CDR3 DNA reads TGCGCCAGCAGCACGGGGGACAGGGGGGTTTTCACTGAAGCTTTCTTT.

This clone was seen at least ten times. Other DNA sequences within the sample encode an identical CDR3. In DNA, the CDR3 is TGTGCCAGCAGGACAGAGGGGTTCACCGGGGAGCTGTTTTTT. Protein: CASRTEGFTGELFF. The chain has TRBV6-2 or TRBV6-3 and TRBJ2-2; TRBD1 or TRBD2 may be the D gene (5 bases each). V was pared by 6 bases and J by 4 bases, with 12 bases between. The germline gives CDR1 MNHEY, CDR2 SVGEGT. The CDR3 loop spans 14 amino acids.

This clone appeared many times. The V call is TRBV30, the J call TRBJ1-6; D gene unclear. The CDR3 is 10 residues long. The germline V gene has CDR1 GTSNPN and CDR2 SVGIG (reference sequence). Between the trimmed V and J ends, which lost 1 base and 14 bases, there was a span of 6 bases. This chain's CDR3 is CAWSGTTLHF. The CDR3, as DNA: TGTGCCTGGAGTGGAACTACCCTCCACTTT. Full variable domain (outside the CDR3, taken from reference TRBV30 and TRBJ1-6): SQTIHQWPATLVQPVGSPLSLECTVEGTSNPNLYWYRQAAGRGLQLLFYSVGIGQISSEVPQNLSASRPQDRQFILSSKKLLLSDSGFYLCAWSGTTLHFGNGTRLTVT.

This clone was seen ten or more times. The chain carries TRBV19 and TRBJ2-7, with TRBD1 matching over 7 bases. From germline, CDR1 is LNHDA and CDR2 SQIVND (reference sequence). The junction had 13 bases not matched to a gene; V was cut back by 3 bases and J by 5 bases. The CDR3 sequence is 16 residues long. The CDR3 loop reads CASSIKNRDRPHEQYF. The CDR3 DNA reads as TGTGCCAGTAGTATCAAAAACCGGGACAGACCCCACGAGCAGTACTTC.

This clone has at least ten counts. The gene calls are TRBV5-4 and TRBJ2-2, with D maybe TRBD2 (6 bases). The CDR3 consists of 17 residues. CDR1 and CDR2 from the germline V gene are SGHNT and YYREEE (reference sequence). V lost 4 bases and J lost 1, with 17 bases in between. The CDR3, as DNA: TGTGCCAGCAGCCCCCCGGAGGGTTTGGAGAACACCGGGGAGCTGTTTTTT. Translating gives CASSPPEGLENTGELFF.

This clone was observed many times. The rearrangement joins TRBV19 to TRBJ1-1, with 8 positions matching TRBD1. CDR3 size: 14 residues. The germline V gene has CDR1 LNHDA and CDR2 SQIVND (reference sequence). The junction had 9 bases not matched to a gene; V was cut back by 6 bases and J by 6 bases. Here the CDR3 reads CASRRQGPIAEAFF. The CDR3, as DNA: TGTGCCAGTAGGCGACAGGGGCCCATCGCTGAAGCTTTCTTT.

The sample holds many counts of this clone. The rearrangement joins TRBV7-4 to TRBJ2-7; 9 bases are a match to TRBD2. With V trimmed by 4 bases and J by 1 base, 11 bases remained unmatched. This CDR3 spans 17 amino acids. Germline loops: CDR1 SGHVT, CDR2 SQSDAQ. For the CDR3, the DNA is TGTGCCAGCAGCTCCCGAAGGGCTAGCGGGGTTTCCTACGAGCAGTACTTC. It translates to CASSSRRASGVSYEQYF.

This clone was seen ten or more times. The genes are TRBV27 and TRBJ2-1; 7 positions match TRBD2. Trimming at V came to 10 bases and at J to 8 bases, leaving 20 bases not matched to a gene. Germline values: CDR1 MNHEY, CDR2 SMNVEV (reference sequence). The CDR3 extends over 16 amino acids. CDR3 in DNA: TGTGCCATCCGTCTCGGCCCCCGGGACTATGTCGATGAGCAGTTCTTC. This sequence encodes CAIRLGPRDYVDEQFF.

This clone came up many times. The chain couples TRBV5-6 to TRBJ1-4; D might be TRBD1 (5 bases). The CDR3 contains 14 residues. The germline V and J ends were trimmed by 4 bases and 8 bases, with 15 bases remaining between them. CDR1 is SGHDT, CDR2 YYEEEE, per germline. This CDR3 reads CASSTLYWGEKLFF. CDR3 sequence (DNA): TGTGCCAGCAGCACCCTGTACTGGGGCGAAAAACTGTTTTTT.

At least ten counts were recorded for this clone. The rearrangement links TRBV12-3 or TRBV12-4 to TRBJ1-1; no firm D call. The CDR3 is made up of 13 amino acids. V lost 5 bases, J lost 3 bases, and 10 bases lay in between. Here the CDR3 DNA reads TGTGCCAGCAGTACGACGAGGGACACTGAAGCTTTCTTT. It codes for CASSTTRDTEAFF.